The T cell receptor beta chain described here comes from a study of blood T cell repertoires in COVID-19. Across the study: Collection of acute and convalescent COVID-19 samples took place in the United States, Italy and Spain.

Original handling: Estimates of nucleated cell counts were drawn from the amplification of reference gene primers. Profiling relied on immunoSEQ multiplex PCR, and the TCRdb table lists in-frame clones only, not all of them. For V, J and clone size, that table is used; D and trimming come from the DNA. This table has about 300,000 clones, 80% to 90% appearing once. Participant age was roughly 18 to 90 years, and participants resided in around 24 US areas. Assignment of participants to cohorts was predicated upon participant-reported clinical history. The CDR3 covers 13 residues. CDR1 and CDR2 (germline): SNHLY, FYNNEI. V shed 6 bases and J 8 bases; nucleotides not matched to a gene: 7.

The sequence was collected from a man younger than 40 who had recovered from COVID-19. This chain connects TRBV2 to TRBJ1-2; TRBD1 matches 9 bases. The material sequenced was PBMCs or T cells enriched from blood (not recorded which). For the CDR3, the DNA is TGTGCCAGCAGGGACAGGGGACTGGGAGGCTACACCTTC. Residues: CASRDRGLGGYTF.